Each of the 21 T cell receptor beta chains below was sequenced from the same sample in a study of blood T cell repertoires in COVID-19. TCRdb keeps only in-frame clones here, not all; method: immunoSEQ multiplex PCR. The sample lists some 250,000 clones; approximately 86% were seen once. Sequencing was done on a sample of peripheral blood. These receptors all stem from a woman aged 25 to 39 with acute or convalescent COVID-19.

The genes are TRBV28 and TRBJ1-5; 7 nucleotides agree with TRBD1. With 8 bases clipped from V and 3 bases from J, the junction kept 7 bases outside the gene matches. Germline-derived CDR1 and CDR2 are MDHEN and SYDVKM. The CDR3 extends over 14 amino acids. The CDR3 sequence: CASRLGTVNQPQHF. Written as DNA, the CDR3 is TGTGCCAGCCGATTAGGGACAGTCAATCAGCCCCAGCATTTT.

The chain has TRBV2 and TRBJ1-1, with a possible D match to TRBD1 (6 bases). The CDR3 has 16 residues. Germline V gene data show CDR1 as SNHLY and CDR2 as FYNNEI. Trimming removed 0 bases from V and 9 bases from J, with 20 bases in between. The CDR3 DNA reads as TGTGCCAGCAGTGAAGCGCTTGGCGGGCAGGGGTCTAAAGCTTTCTTT. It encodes CASSEALGGQGSKAFF.

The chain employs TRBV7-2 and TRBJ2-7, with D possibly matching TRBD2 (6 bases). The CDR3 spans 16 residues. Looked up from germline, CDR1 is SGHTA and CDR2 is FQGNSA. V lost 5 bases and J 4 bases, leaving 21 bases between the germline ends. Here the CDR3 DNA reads TGTGCCAGCAGCCTAATATTGTGGGGGGAGGTATACGAGCAGTACTTC. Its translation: CASSLILWGEVYEQYF.

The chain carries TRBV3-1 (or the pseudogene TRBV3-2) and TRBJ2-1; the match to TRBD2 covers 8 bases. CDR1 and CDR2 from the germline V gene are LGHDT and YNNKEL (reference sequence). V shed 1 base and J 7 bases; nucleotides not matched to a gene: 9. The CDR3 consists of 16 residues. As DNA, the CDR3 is TGTGCCAGCAGCCAAGCGGGACTAGGGATGGAAAATGAGCAGTTCTTC. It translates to CASSQAGLGMENEQFF.

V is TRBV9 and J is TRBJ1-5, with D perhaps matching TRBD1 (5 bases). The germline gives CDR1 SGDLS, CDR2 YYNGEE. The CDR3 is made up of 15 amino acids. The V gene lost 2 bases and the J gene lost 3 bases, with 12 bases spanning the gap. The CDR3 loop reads CASSVSPGNNQPQHF. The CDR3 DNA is TGTGCCAGCAGCGTTAGTCCAGGGAACAATCAGCCCCAGCATTTT.

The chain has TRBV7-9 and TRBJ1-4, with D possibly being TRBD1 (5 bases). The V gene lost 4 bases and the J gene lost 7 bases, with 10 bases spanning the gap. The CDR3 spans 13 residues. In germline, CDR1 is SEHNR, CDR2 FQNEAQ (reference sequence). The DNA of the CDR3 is TGTGCCAGCAGCTGGGGCGGGGGTGAAAAACTGTTTTTT. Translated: CASSWGGGEKLFF. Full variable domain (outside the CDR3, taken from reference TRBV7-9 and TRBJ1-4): DTGVSQNPRHKITKRGQNVTFRCDPISEHNRLYWYRQTLGQGPEFLTYFQNEAQLEKSRLLSDRFSAERPKGSFSTLEIQRTEQGDSAMYLCASSWGGGEKLFFGSGTQLSVL.

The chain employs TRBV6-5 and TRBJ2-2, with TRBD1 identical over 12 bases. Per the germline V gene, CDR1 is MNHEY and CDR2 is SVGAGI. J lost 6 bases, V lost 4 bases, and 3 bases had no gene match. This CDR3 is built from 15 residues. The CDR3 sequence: CASSSGQGASGELFF. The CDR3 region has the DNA TGTGCCAGCAGTTCGGGACAGGGGGCATCCGGGGAGCTGTTTTTT.

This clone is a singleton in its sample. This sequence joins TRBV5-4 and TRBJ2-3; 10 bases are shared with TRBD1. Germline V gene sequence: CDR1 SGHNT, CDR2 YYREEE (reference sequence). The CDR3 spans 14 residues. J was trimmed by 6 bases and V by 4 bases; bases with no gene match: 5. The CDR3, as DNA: TGTGCCAGCAGCCAAGACAGGGGGCGCGATACGCAGTATTTT. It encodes CASSQDRGRDTQYF.

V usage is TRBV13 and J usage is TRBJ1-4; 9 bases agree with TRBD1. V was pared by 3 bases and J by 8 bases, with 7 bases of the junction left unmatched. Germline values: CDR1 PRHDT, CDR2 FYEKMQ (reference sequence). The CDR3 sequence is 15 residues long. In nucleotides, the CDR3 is TGTGCCAGCAGCTTGTTGGACAGGGGAGGCGAAAAACTGTTTTTT. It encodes CASSLLDRGGEKLFF.

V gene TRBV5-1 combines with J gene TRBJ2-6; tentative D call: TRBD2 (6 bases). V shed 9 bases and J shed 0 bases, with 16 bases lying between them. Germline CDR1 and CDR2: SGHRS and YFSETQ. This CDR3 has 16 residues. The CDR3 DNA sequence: TGCGCCAACAGTAGGGACTCCCTCTCTGGGGCCAACGTCCTGACTTTC. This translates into CANSRDSLSGANVLTF.

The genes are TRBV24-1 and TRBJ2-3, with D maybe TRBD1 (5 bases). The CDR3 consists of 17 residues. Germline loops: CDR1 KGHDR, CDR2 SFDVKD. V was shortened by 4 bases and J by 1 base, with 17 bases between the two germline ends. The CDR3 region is CATSDPRPREGTDTQYF. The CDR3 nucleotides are TGTGCCACCAGTGACCCTCGGCCCAGGGAAGGCACAGATACGCAGTATTTT.

CDR3 region: CASSSDRSTNEKLFF. CDR3 in DNA: TGTGCCAGCAGTTCGGACAGGTCAACTAATGAAAAACTGTTTTTT. The chain is built from TRBV6-2 or TRBV6-3 and TRBJ1-4; TRBD1 matches 7 bases. Trimming removed 4 bases from V and 0 bases from J; junction bases left unmatched: 2. There are 15 residues in the CDR3. CDR1 and CDR2 (germline): MNHEY, SVGEGT.

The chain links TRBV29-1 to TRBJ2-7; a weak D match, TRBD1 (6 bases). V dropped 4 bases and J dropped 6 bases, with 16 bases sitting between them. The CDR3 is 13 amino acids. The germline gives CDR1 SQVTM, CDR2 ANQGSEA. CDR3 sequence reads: CSVGGGQLSEQYF. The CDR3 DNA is TGCAGCGTTGGAGGGGGACAACTCTCCGAGCAGTACTTC.

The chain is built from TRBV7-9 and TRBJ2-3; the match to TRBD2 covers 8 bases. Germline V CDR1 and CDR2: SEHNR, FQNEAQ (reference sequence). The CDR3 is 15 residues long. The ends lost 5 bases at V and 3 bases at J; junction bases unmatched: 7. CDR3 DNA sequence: TGTGCCAGCAGCCCCGGGACTAGTGGTACAGATACGCAGTATTTT. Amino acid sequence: CASSPGTSGTDTQYF.

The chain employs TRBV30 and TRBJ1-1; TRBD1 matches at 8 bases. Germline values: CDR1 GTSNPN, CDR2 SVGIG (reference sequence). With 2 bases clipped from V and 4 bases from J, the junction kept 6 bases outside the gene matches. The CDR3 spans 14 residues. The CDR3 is CAWSPQGAGTEAFF. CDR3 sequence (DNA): TGTGCCTGGAGTCCCCAGGGGGCGGGCACTGAAGCTTTCTTT.

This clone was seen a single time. CDR3 amino acids: CASQRTGNSGANVLTF. In DNA, the CDR3 is TGTGCCAGCCAGAGGACAGGGAACTCTGGGGCCAACGTCCTGACTTTC. V usage is TRBV19 and J usage is TRBJ2-6; 8 bases fit TRBD1. Germline CDR1 reads LNHDA; CDR2 reads SQIVND (reference sequence). The CDR3 runs 16 residues. After removal of 9 bases from V and 0 bases from J, the junction contained 7 bases not matched to a gene. Full variable domain (missing parts from reference TRBV19 and TRBJ2-6): DGGITQSPKYLFRKEGQNVTLSCEQNLNHDAMYWYRQDPGQGLRLIYYSQIVNDFQKGDIAEGYSVSREKKESFPLTVTSAQKNPTAFYLCASQRTGNSGANVLTFGAGSRLTVL.

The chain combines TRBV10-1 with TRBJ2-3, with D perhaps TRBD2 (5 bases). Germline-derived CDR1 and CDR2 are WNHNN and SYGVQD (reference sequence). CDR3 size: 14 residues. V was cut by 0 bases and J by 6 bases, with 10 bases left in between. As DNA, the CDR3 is TGCGCCAGCAGTGAGTCGGTGCAGCGGGATACGCAGTATTTT. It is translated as CASSESVQRDTQYF.

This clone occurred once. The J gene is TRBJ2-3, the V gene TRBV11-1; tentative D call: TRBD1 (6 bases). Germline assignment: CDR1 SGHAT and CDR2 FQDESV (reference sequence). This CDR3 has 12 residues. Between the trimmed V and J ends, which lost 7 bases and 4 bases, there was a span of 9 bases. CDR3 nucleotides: TGTGCCAGCAAGGGGGTTCCAGATACGCAGTATTTT. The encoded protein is CASKGVPDTQYF.

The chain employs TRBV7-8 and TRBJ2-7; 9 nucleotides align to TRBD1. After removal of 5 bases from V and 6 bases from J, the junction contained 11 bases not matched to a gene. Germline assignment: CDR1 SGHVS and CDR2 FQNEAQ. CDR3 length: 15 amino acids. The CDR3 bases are TGTGCCAGCAGCAAGACCGGGACAGGGCATGCCGAGCAGTACTTC. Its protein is CASSKTGTGHAEQYF.

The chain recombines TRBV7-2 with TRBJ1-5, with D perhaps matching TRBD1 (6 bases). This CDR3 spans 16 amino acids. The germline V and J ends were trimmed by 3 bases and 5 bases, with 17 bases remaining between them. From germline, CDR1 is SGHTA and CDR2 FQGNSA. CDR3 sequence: CASSLKQGIGDQPQHF. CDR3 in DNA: TGTGCCAGCAGCTTGAAACAGGGAATTGGGGATCAGCCCCAGCATTTT.

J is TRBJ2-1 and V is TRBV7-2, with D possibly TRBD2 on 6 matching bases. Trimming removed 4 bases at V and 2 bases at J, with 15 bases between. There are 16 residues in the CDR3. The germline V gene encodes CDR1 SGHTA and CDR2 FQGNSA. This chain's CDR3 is CASSWRAAGPYNEQFF. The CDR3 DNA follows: TGTGCCAGCAGCTGGAGGGCCGCGGGACCCTACAATGAGCAGTTCTTC.